This T cell receptor beta chain was observed in a study of blood T cells in healthy people across ages. Notes on the study in general: Samples with more naive T cells showed higher observed beta diversity. Getting older went along with TCR beta diversity per million T cells dropping roughly linearly.

At least ten counts were recorded for this clonotype. The target antigen is unknown. Total RNA, at least 6 micrograms per sample, was extracted from PBMCs. The authors ran a second PCR of roughly 6 to 12 cycles using a sample-barcoded 5' primer and a J-beta primer mix. Researchers report that a template-switch adaptor with 12 random nucleotides tagged each cDNA molecule. MiXCR, applied by TCRdb to the 5' RACE reads, yields one record per CDR3 protein. The sample consists of over 1.5 million distinct CDR3 sequences, about 49% of them appearing once. The CDR3 is made up of 13 amino acids. V lost 5 bases and J lost 1, with 8 bases in between.

Sequencing used blood. The J gene is TRBJ2-5, the V gene TRBV12-3 or TRBV12-4, with D uncertain. The receptor comes from a woman between 40 and 55 years old in good health. CDR3 region: CASSRHLQETQYF. The CDR3 DNA reads as TGTGCCAGCAGTCGACACCTCCAAGAGACCCAGTACTTC.